Described below is a single T cell receptor beta chain sequence and its context. This entry belongs to a study of blood T cell repertoires in COVID-19. Study details: COVID-19 samples from acute and convalescent phases originated in the United States, Italy and Spain.

Repertoires were generated with immunoSEQ multiplex PCR, while TCRdb's copy carries only in-frame clones and drops some. The sample yields about 210,000 clones, roughly 91% seen once. Categorization into cohorts depended on clinical history that participants reported. The CDR3 totals 14 residues. This TCR came from a man aged 25-40 years in a cohort exposed to, infected with or recovered from COVID-19 (not recorded which). Sequenced material: PBMCs or T cells enriched from blood (not recorded which). The rearrangement joins TRBV21-1 to TRBJ2-3; the table's D call, TRBD1, has no DNA check behind it. TRBV21-1 is flagged as a pseudogene. The CDR3 is CASNSRGSTDTQYF. For the CDR3, the DNA is TGTGCCAGCAATTCTAGGGGCAGCACAGATACGCAGTATTTT.